This T cell receptor (beta chain) was identified in a study of cytomegalovirus exposure and HLA in healthy donors (TCRdb year 2017). Background on the whole study: An earlier analysis of approximately 640 of the donors reported about 250 Gb of sequence data and roughly 110 million unique TCR beta sequences from around 200 million T cells. An early release covering about 600 HLA-typed donors comprised 250 to 350 gigabases of sequencing data and 85 million or so unique TCR sequences. Among the roughly 390 genotyped donors, approximately 76% belonged to the genetic ancestry cluster associated with self-reported Caucasian donors. The aim of the study was to test whether cataloging public T cell receptors could identify signatures of past pathogen exposure. Using immunosequencing, the study profiled T cell repertoires from some 670 subjects and related those repertoires to cytomegalovirus serostatus. Besides the first cohort of 550 to 750 subjects, a separate validation cohort made up of roughly 130 different subjects was used. High-throughput TCR immunosequencing, statistical association of individual TCRs with disease status, and machine learning were combined to predict cytomegalovirus infection status. To study patterns of TCR occurrence, a later analysis re-analyzed previously published TCR beta repertoires from just over 650 donors and added high-resolution HLA genotyping. Rather than drawing on any new phenotypic data, the later analysis identified candidate immune exposures from TCR beta sequences and the way those sequences occurred across donors. An earlier analysis of approximately 640 of the donors applied high-throughput TCR beta sequencing to assess whether each TCR beta V gene segment acted as functional or pseudogenic. Alongside the repertoire data, information on donor age, sex, ethnicity and CMV serostatus was compiled. A later genetic analysis took genome-wide SNP genotypes for about 55% of the roughly 670 donors and used that subset as a discovery cohort. Every discovery cohort repertoire had been produced on one sequencing platform. Both class I and class II loci were covered by HLA typing, at four-digit resolution. The number of typed donors differed by locus: about 629-630 for A, B, C, DRB1 and DQB1; approximately 520 for DQA1; approximately 600 for DPA1; and some 430 for DPB1. Because of strong linkage in the cohort, roughly five DR-DQ haplotypes were treated as single units for association and clustering. On average, 235,054 unique TCR beta nucleotide sequences were sequenced per donor among a few hundred genotyped donors of the cohort, with 15% to 20% of those sequences being non-productive.

On the study overall, not on this receptor specifically: A later analysis associated 15,000 or so TCR beta sequences with specific HLA alleles at a false discovery rate of 0.05. In a later analysis, HLA-associated TCR beta chains showed more clonal expansion and lower generation probabilities than non-associated chains that were equally common. Because counts were too low, roughly 18 rarely observed V segments, including chromosome 9 orphons, were left out of the earlier analysis of 587 of the donors. Most TCR sequences were observed very rarely across donors, whereas some public TCRs were present in many individuals. In a later genetic analysis, fewer N-insertions in productive TCRs were reported among donors in an Asian-associated ancestry cluster than the approximately 710-donor mean. The presence/absence analyses assumed that sequencing depth was roughly uniform across donors, and that assumption may not be true. According to a later analysis, most CMV-associated TCR beta chains appeared to be HLA-restricted, and the HLA associations seemed to be driven largely by CMV exposure. The only immune exposure information available for the cohort was CMV serostatus. A cluster of highly shared sequence variants was judged likely to represent a technical artifact of the sequencing pipeline. The 87-base-pair reads could not distinguish some IMGT-functional V segments, including TRBV6-2 and TRBV6-3, so those segments were excluded. An association between a missense DCLRE1C variant and V-gene and J-gene trimming of TCR beta chains was found in a later genetic analysis and replicated in an independent cohort. A later analysis reported that several top co-occurrence clusters appeared linked to parvovirus B19, influenza, CMV and Epstein-Barr virus. In the study, about 150 TCR beta chains were listed as associated with cytomegalovirus. In a later analysis, TCR association rates were found to vary across HLA loci, with the most associated TCRs seen for DRB1 alleles and the fewest for HLA-C alleles. Only TCR beta chains were sequenced in this cohort, and the absence of alpha or paired-chain data limited detectable features. When HLA alleles, especially DR and DQ, strongly co-occurred, TCR associations were difficult to assign to individual alleles. The authors suggested that the approach could potentially be extended to other disease states and immunological phenotypes. A further reported finding was that TCR beta sequences accurately predicted the HLA-A and HLA-B alleles for most subjects in the first cohort. Because some donors lacked HLA typing at each locus, the association tests relied only on the typed subset. The classifier was reported to diagnose cytomegalovirus status with high specificity and sensitivity in both the original and validation cohorts. Broadly in line with IMGT annotations, most TCR beta V segments showed up in productive rearrangements about 87% or about 30% of the time in an earlier analysis of roughly 590 of the donors. Linkage disequilibrium might explain the correlated functional status among segregating V segments, but an unknown experimental factor could not be ruled out. In vitro tests confirmed that a few of the cytomegalovirus-associated TCR beta chains recognize cytomegalovirus antigens.

V lost 0 bases and J lost 5 bases; the stretch between them is 10 bases long. Reading from cysteine to phenylalanine, the CDR3 counts 14 amino acids. The kept DNA is CDR3 alone, 42 bases in frame from the first base. Reading the germline V gene gives CDR1 MNHEY and CDR2 SVGAGI. The cohort was made up of approximately 670 healthy bone marrow donors. Cohort members were all nominally healthy when sampled, although unrecorded immune exposures were likely present. The donor tested CMV seropositive, placing the donor among the roughly 300 seropositive members of the cohort. Each donor provided a peripheral blood sample, and peripheral blood mononuclear cells were used for TCR beta sequencing. The Qiagen DNeasy Blood Extraction Kit was used to extract genomic DNA from the blood cell samples. Library method: the immunoSEQ multiplex PCR assay. The multiplex PCR relied on a mix of 60 forward primers for TCR Vbeta segments and 13 reverse primers for TCR Jbeta segments. The CDR3 region of rearranged TCR beta genes was amplified from genomic DNA with a multiplex PCR assay. The amplified TCR beta libraries were sequenced on the Illumina HiSeq System as 87-base-pair reads. The original pipeline was this. In a later analysis, 77 million or so unique TCR beta chains were counted across the roughly 610 repertoires, and about 10 million of these chains were shared by at least two donors. Raw reads were error-corrected and collapsed into unique sequences by a nearest-neighbor algorithm in which closely related sequences were merged to remove PCR and sequencing errors. V, D and J gene segments were assigned by aligning CDR3 sequences to IMGT reference sequences. For a sequence to be retained, a match of at least six nucleotides was required to both a V gene segment and a J gene segment. A rearrangement was called productive if the CDR3 had no stop codons and remained in frame with V and J, and every other rearrangement was called non-productive. CDR3 was defined according to IMGT convention as the region running from the second conserved V-encoded cysteine to the conserved J-encoded phenylalanine. In an earlier analysis of just under 600 of the donors, sequences lacking an unambiguous match to a single V gene segment were excluded. An earlier analysis of fewer than 750 of the donors called V segments functional above 56.7% productive rearrangements and segregating when the between-donor standard deviation exceeded 5%. To diagnose cytomegalovirus status from the catalog of TCR beta chain sequences, a statistical classification framework was built. In a later analysis, TCR nucleotide sequences were compared against IMGT/GENE-DB human TR gene sequences so that V and J genes could be assigned. A later analysis assigned CDR3 sequences and most-parsimonious VDJ recombination scenarios with the TCRdist pipeline. A later analysis defined each TCR beta chain by its CDR3 amino acid sequence plus V-gene family, and excluded reads lacking a unique V-gene family. To address suspected cross-contamination and a sequencing artifact, a later analysis removed around 590 highly shared, low-generation-probability nucleotide sequences. For each public chain, a later analysis derived a clonal expansion index from normalized ranks of inferred template counts within each repertoire. A later analysis computed generation probabilities with a VDJ recombination model fitted to out-of-frame rearrangements, and checked the results against IGoR. Hypergeometric tests were used in a later analysis to score TCR-TCR, TCR-HLA and TCR-CMV co-occurrence, with a repertoire-size bias correction applied to the TCR pairs. To estimate false discovery rates, a later analysis permuted the HLA or CMV assignments 20 times. In a later analysis, co-occurring TCRs were grouped using DBSCAN, and TCRdist sequence similarity was added for clustering within HLA-allele-positive subsets. Repertoires with fewer than 30,000 or more than 120,000 public chains were left out of co-occurrence clustering, as were five repertoires with anomalous nucleotide sharing. TCRdb mirrors the immuneACCESS table, restricted to in-frame sequences. Some clones are absent from its copies; in checked studies, under half trace to an unresolved V gene, and the reason for the others is unknown. The DNA gave D and trimming, while V, J and clone size come from that table. Here the sample has approximately 150,000 clones; around 83% occur a single time. The biggest ten clones account for around 4.1% of the sample.

For this clone: What antigen it recognizes has not been identified. Base qualities are not provided; no much larger clone lies one nucleotide away.

The sample taken for sequencing was PBMCs. This clonotype was sampled from a middle-aged man in good health and CMV-seropositive. The rearrangement joined TRBV6-5 to TRBJ2-5; a tentative D match to TRBD2 spans 6 bases. The CDR3 region has the sequence CASSYSSGRETQYF. The nucleotide sequence reads TGTGCCAGCAGTTACTCGTCTGGGAGGGAGACCCAGTACTTC.